This T cell receptor beta chain was sequenced for a study of blood T cell repertoires in COVID-19. Overall study: From T cells, B-cell-depleted T cells, or PBMCs came the material, which was cDNA or gDNA.

The CDR3 is 14 amino acids. The germline V and J ends were trimmed by 0 bases and 3 bases, with 8 bases remaining between them. Germline lookup yields CDR1 LGHDT and CDR2 YNNKEL (reference sequence). In the original processing: Scientists estimated how many nucleated cells there were by amplifying reference gene primers. Sequencing used immunoSEQ multiplex PCR; TCRdb keeps in-frame clones, though not all of them. V, J and clone size reflect that table, while D and trimming were determined from the DNA. The sample lists about 69,000 clones, 79% occurring once. This chain joins TRBV3-1 (or the pseudogene TRBV3-2) and TRBJ1-2; no firm D call. The sequence was collected from a man between 60 and 70 years old with acute or convalescent COVID-19. Sequencing was performed on peripheral blood. CDR3 amino acids: CASSQDFPYYGYTF. The DNA for the CDR3 is TGTGCCAGCAGCCAAGATTTTCCCTACTATGGCTACACCTTC.